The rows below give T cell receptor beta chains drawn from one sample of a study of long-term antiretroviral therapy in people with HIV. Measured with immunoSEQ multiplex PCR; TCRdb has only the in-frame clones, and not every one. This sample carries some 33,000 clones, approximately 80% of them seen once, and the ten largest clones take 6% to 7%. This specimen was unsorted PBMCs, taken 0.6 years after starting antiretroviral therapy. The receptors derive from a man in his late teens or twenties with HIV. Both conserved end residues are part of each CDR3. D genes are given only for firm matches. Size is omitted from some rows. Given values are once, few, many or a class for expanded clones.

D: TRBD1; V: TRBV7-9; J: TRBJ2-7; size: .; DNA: TGTGCCAGCAGCACAGGACAGGAGTACGAGCAGTACTTC; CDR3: CASSTGQEYEQYF
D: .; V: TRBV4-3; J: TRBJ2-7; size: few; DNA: TGCGCCAGCAGCCAAGCTCTTACCTACGAGCAGTACTTC; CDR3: CASSQALTYEQYF
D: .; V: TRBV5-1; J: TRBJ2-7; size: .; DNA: TGCGCCAGCAGCTTGGCAGGAAACAGTATCTACGAGCAGTACTTC; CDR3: CASSLAGNSIYEQYF
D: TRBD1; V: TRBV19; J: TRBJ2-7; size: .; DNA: TGTGCCAGTAGTATGACAGGGGGGATCTACGAGCAGTACTTC; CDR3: CASSMTGGIYEQYF
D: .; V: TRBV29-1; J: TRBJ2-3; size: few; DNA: TGCAGCACCGCAAATCCGCAGTATTTT; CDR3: CSTANPQYF
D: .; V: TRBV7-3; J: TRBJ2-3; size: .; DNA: TGTGCCAGCAGGACCGGGAGCAGCACAGATACGCAGTATTTT; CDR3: CASRTGSSTDTQYF
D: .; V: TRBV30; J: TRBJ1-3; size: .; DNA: TGTGCCTTCCAAGGGAACTCTGGAAACACCATATATTTT; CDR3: CAFQGNSGNTIYF
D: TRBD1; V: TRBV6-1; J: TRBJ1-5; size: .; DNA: TGTGCCAGCAGTGAACGACAGGGGGTTCAGCCCCAGCATTTT; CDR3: CASSERQGVQPQHF
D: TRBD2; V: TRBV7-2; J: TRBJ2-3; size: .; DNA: TGTGCCAGCAGCCGTCGGGGGGGCACAGATACGCAGTATTTT; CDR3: CASSRRGGTDTQYF
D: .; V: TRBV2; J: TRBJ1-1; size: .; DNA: TGTGCCAGCATTGACAGGCTTGGGGGCACTGAAGCTTTCTTT; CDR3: CASIDRLGGTEAFF
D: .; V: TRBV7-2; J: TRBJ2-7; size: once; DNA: TGTGCCAGCAGTTCTCACTACGAGCAGTACTTC; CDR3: CASSSHYEQYF
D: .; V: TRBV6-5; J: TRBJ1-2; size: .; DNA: TGTGCCAGCAGTTACTCTGCGAGTGGCTACACCTTC; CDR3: CASSYSASGYTF
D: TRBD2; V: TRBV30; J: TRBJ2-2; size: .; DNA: TGTGCCTGGAGTGTACGGAGACTAGCGGATCGCACCGGGGAGCTGTTTTTT; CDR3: CAWSVRRLADRTGELFF
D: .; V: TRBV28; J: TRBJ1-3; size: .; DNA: TGTGCCAGCAGTTTAGGAATCGGGGGCGCGGATGGAAACACCATATATTTT; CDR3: CASSLGIGGADGNTIYF
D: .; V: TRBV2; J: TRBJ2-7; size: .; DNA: TGTGCCAGTGAACAGGAACTCTACGAGCAGTACTTC; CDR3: CASEQELYEQYF
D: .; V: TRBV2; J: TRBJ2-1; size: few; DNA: TGTGCCAGCAGTGTAGGGTACAATGAGCAGTTCTTC; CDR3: CASSVGYNEQFF
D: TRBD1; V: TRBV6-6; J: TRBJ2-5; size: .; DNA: TGTGCCAGCAGGGGGCGACAGGGGACCTTCCAAGAGACCCAGTACTTC; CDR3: CASRGRQGTFQETQYF
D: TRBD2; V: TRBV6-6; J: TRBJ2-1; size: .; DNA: TGTGCCAGCAGTTACGGGGCGGGAGGTGGTTACAATGAGCAGTTCTTC; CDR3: CASSYGAGGGYNEQFF
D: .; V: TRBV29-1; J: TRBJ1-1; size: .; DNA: TGCAGCGTCCAGAGGGAGGGGGTAAACACTGAAGCTTTCTTT; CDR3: CSVQREGVNTEAFF
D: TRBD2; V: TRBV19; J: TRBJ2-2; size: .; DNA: TGTGCCAGTAGTATTAGGGGAGGGACGGGGGAGCTGTTTTTT; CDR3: CASSIRGGTGELFF
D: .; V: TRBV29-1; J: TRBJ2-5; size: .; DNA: TGCAGCGTTGAACACCTTGGGGAGACCCAGTACTTC; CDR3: CSVEHLGETQYF
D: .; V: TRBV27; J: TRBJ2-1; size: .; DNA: TGTGCCAGCATCTCGTATTCCAGGCCGAGTGGACGCTATGAGCAGTTCTTC; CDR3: CASISYSRPSGRYEQFF
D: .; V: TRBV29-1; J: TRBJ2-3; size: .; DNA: TGCAGCGTTGTAAGTACAGCGAGAAGCGGTACGCAGTATTTT; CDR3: CSVVSTARSGTQYF
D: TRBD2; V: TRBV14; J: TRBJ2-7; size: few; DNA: TGTGCCAGCAGCCTTAGCGGGGACTACGAGCAGTACTTC; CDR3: CASSLSGDYEQYF
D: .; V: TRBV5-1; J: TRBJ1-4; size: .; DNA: TGCGCCAGCACCTCGGGGCACAATGAAAAACTGTTTTTT; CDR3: CASTSGHNEKLFF
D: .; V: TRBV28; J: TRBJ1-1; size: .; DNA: TGTGCCAGCAGCCTAGGAGGCAGGGTTGGGCACTCTGAAGCTTTCTTT; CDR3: CASSLGGRVGHSEAFF
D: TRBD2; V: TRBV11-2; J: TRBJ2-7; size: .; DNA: TGTGCCAGCAGCCTTAGCGGGAGTCCACCCTACGAGCAGTACTTC; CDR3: CASSLSGSPPYEQYF
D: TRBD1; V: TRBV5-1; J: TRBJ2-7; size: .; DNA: TGCGCCAGCAGCAAGGACAGGGGGCTGCCCAACGAGCAGTACTTC; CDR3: CASSKDRGLPNEQYF
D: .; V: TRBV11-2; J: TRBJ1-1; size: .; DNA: TGTGCCAGCAGCTTAGAGGCCGGGGGCACTGAAGCTTTCTTT; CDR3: CASSLEAGGTEAFF
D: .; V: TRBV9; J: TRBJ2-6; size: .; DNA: TGTGCCAGCAGCGTACTTAGCGGAACTTCTGGGGCCAACGTCCTGACTTTC; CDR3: CASSVLSGTSGANVLTF
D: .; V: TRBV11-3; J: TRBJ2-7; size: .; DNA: TGTGCCAGCAGCTTAGGCTATTCCTACGAGCAGTACTTC; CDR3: CASSLGYSYEQYF